The entry below gives a single T cell receptor beta chain sequence along with its context. Its antigen is as yet unknown. Per the germline V gene, CDR1 is LGHNA and CDR2 is YNFKEQ. The CDR3 runs 16 residues. V gave up 6 bases and J gave up 2 bases, with 20 bases separating them. This specimen belongs to a study of Ad26.COV2.S vaccination and SARS-CoV-2 variants. Study information: The study gave Ad26.COV2.S intramuscularly, once or twice 56 days apart. Study results and limitations: Substantial breadth in spike-specific CD8+ and CD4+ T cell responses was reportedly seen after vaccination. Researchers cautioned that TCR breadth and depth analyses may have underestimated total T cell responses.

Treatment indicated: roughly 20 received Ad26.COV2.S at low or high dose, single or two shots; several received placebo; per-sample allocation not given. On day 63 after the first injection, vaccine and placebo recipients gave samples. Clones were read by immunoSEQ multiplex PCR, and TCRdb kept only the in-frame ones, dropping some. The sample yields 440,000 or so clones, 90% seen once. The receptor was derived from a person between 18 and 59 years old who received the Ad26.COV2.S COVID-19 vaccine or a placebo. The V and J genes are TRBV4-2 and TRBJ2-7; D may be TRBD2 (5 bases). Sequenced here: peripheral blood, sampled in a trial of Ad26.COV2.S vaccine versus placebo. CDR3 coding DNA: TGTGCCAGCAGTCCAAGATTTGGGCAGGAGGCCTACGAGCAGTACTTC. Amino acids: CASSPRFGQEAYEQYF.